Below, 11 T cell receptor beta chains from the same sample are listed, as sequenced in a study of blood T cell repertoires in COVID-19 (dated by TCRdb to the early 2020s). Receptor libraries were prepared by the immunoSEQ multiplex PCR assay. TCRdb retrieved this table from immuneACCESS and kept in-frame rearrangements only. Not all clones are present; in checked studies, unresolved V genes account for under half, and no reason is known for the remainder. The sample table contains about 220,000 clones; only one count was recorded for roughly 80% of them. The ten largest clones add up to about 20% of the sample. The specimen was peripheral blood. The receptors stem from a man between 25 and 39 years old with active or convalescent COVID-19.

CDR3 bases: TGTGCCAGCAGCAGGAACAGGGGGAACACTGAAGCTTTCTTT. It translates to CASSRNRGNTEAFF. The rearrangement joins TRBV3-1 (or the pseudogene TRBV3-2) to TRBJ1-1; 7 bases agree with TRBD1. The CDR3 length is 14 residues. Unmatched junction bases numbered 4, after V lost 5 bases and J lost 1 base. Germline V lookup: CDR1 LGHDT, CDR2 YNNKEL (reference sequence).

The J gene is TRBJ2-1, the V gene TRBV19; no clear D gene. CDR3 length equals 13 residues. Per the germline V gene, CDR1 is LNHDA and CDR2 is SQIVND (reference sequence). The germline V and J ends were trimmed by 7 bases and 13 bases, with 20 bases remaining between them. This CDR3 reads CASTLAGISQQFF. DNA of the CDR3: TGTGCCAGTACCCTTGCAGGCATTTCTCAACAGTTCTTC.

The chain recombines TRBV19 with TRBJ2-2, with D possibly being TRBD2 (6 bases). This CDR3 spans 15 amino acids. Germline loops: CDR1 LNHDA, CDR2 SQIVND (reference sequence). With 9 bases removed from V and 3 bases from J, the gap between germline ends came to 17 bases. The CDR3 reads CASGRVGTDTGELFF. DNA for the CDR3: TGTGCCAGCGGACGTGTCGGGACTGACACCGGGGAGCTGTTTTTT.

This rearrangement joins TRBV6-2 or TRBV6-3 to TRBJ1-5, with TRBD1 matching 8 bases. CDR3 length equals 15 residues. V was pared by 5 bases and J by 3 bases, with 6 bases of the junction left unmatched. The germline V gene has CDR1 MNHEY and CDR2 SVGEGT. The CDR3 bases are TGTGCCAGCAGTCTTACAGGGGGTCTCAATCAGCCCCAGCATTTT. Amino acids: CASSLTGGLNQPQHF.

The genes are TRBV5-4 and TRBJ2-7; TRBD2 matches at 8 bases. Germline values: CDR1 SGHNT, CDR2 YYREEE (reference sequence). The CDR3 extends over 14 amino acids. Trimming took 2 bases from V and 6 from J; bases not matched to a gene: 7. The CDR3 DNA is TGTGCCAGCAGCTTCGCGCGGGGGGATCGCGAGCAGTACTTC. Its translation is CASSFARGDREQYF.

The chain links TRBV14 to TRBJ2-7, with TRBD1 identical over 8 bases. J lost 5 bases, V lost 3 bases, and 0 bases had no gene match. This CDR3 spans 12 amino acids. From germline, CDR1 is SGHDN and CDR2 FVKESK. The CDR3 loop reads CASSQDRDEQYF. CDR3 DNA: TGTGCCAGCAGCCAGGACAGGGACGAGCAGTACTTC.

This clone showed up just once. The chain carries TRBV3-1 (or the pseudogene TRBV3-2) and TRBJ1-6; 8 nucleotides align to TRBD1. The CDR3 runs 14 residues. CDR1 is LGHDT, CDR2 YNNKEL, per germline (reference sequence). V dropped 8 bases and J dropped 8; count of bases not matched to a gene: 8. This chain's CDR3 is CASQDRAAHSPLHF. In DNA, the CDR3 is TGTGCCAGCCAGGACAGGGCCGCGCATTCACCCCTCCACTTT.

V is TRBV18 and J is TRBJ2-7; 8 bases are shared with TRBD2. The V and J ends lost 6 bases and 6 bases, in that order; junction bases with no gene match: 22. CDR3 length equals 18 residues. Germline assignment: CDR1 KGHSH and CDR2 LQKENI. CDR3 sequence reads: CASSRIRGEAGVASEQYF. The DNA of the CDR3 is TGTGCCAGCTCCCGCATCCGAGGGGAAGCGGGAGTAGCAAGCGAGCAGTACTTC.

This clone was recorded only once. J is TRBJ2-7 and V is TRBV7-8; 8 bases line up with TRBD2. Germline loops: CDR1 SGHVS, CDR2 FQNEAQ. The CDR3 loop spans 14 amino acids. Unmatched junction bases numbered 7, after V lost 5 bases and J lost 4 bases. The CDR3 coding sequence is TGTGCCAGCAGCCTAGTTACTAGCGGATACGAGCAGTACTTC. Translating it yields CASSLVTSGYEQYF.

A few counts support this clone. The chain combines TRBV5-4 with TRBJ1-2; no firm D call. CDR3 length: 12 residues. The germline CDR1 and CDR2 sequences are SGHNT and YYREEE (reference sequence). Trimming left V 2 bases short and J 2 bases short, with 4 bases between. CDR3 region: CASSFPNYGYTF. CDR3 nucleotide sequence: TGTGCCAGCAGCTTCCCGAACTATGGCTACACCTTC.

The J gene is TRBJ2-5, the V gene TRBV10-2; the match to TRBD2 covers 8 bases. The ends lost 4 bases at V and 7 bases at J; junction bases unmatched: 14. CDR1 is WSHSY, CDR2 SAAADI, per germline. The CDR3 covers 16 residues. In nucleotides, the CDR3 is TGCGCCAGCAGTGCTCTAGCGGGTTCCGCGAAACTGACCCAGTACTTC. Translating it yields CASSALAGSAKLTQYF.